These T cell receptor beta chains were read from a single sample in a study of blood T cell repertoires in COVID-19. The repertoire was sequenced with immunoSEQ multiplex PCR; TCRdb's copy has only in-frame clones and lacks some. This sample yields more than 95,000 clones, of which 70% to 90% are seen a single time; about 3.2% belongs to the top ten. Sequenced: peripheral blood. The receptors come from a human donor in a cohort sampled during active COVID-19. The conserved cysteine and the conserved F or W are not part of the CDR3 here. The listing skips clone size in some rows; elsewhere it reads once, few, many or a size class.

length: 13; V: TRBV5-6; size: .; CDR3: ASRRFSGIQETQY
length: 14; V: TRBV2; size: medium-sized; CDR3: ASSEASQGRNTEAF
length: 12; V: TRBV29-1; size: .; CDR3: SVEDPERRTEAF
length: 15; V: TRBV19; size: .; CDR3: ASSIRGGGASTDTQY
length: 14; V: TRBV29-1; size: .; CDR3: SVVSLAGVGTDTQY
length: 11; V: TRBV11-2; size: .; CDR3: ASIPSGYTEAF
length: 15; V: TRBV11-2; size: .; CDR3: ASSFGTGDGSIYGYT
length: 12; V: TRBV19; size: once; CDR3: ASSMGQRNEKLF
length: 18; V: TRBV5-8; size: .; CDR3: ASSATVGQATGPPGKRQF
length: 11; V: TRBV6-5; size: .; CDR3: ASSSVQGYEQY
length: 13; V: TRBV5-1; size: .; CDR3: ASSSDGSSYNEQF
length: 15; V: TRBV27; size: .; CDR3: ASSLGQGRIGNQPQH
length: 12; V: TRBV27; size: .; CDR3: ASRSPGGYEKLF
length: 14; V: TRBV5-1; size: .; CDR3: ASSPTGPGGGEKLF
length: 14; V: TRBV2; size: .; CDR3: ASSQQGPVGNSPLH
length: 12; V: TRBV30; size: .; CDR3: AWRRDRSGNTIY
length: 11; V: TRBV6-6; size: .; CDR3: ASSGLAVYEQY
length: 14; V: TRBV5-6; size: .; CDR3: ASSLAPGLGYNEQF
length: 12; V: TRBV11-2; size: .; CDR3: ASSLNPGMHEQY
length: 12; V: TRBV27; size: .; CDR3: ASSGGGYTGELF
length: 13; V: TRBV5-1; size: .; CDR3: ASSPNGSGRETQY
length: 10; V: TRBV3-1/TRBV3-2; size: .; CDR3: ASSQQYYGYT
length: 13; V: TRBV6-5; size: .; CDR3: ASSTGLAGEETQY
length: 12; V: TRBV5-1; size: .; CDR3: ASSSGQGGEKLF
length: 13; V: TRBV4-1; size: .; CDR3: ASSQDWVGGYTQY
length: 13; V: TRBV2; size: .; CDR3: ASRAQGSSTDTQY
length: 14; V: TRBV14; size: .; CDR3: ASRSGGGGSGETQY